This T cell receptor beta chain was identified during a study of blood T cells in healthy people across ages (dated by TCRdb to the mid-2010s). About the study as a whole: In model experiments, template switching captured roughly one uniquely barcoded TCR beta cDNA molecule for every two T cells. Donors of different ages were randomly distributed across sequencing lanes to avoid experimental bias. Using the same blood draw, the study looked at two additional independent replicas of 1 million unique cDNA reads for two donors, one aged 18 to 29 and the other aged 80 or older. The donors were split into four age groups: young (average around 16 years), middle-aged (nearly 40), aged (more than 55) and long-lived (approximately 89). To track age-related changes in TCR beta repertoire diversity, the study relied on deep sequencing normalized with unique cDNA molecular identifiers.

The library relied on 5' RACE. Data came from an Illumina HiSeq 2500. A second PCR of roughly 7 to 11 cycles was performed with a sample-barcoded 5' primer and a J-beta primer mix. A unique molecular identifier was introduced onto each TCR beta cDNA molecule by a template-switch 5' adaptor carrying 12 random nucleotides. Each sample yielded at least 3 million CDR3-containing paired-end reads. First-strand cDNA was synthesized from all RNA with the Mint cDNA synthesis kit, primed by a TRBC-specific oligonucleotide. Following uracil-DNA glycosylase treatment, a first 18-cycle PCR with universal primers M1SS and BC2_uni_R was performed on all cDNA. From the authors' description of their analysis: For normalization, 1 million high-quality reads were randomly selected from each sample, with every read carrying a distinct molecular identifier. Reads with shared molecular identifiers were discarded instead of being binned into consensus sequences. MiTCR, run with a Q25 quality threshold and the strictest error-elimination algorithm, handled CDR3 identification, clonotype clustering and error correction. A nonparametric unseen species model with Euler transformation was used to estimate lower-bound total TCR beta diversity. The public reads were reprocessed in TCRdb via fastp at Q25 and MiXCR, keeping in-frame beta chains. All rows with the same CDR3 protein become a single entry with the most common DNA and genes. In this record, the V and J calls reflect TCRdb's handling and not the investigators' own analysis. Present in this sample are roughly 1.4 million distinct CDR3 sequences, 59% of which were seen just once. Jointly, the top ten make up over 5.5% of the sample.

The roughly 39 donors, aged about 6 to 100 years, were systemically healthy Caucasian individuals from Russia. Each donor gave ten milliliters of peripheral blood, drawn into EDTA-treated Vacutainer tubes. Ficoll-Paque density-gradient centrifugation was used to isolate PBMCs, with at least 7 million per sample. Trizol reagent was used to extract total RNA from PBMCs, with at least 5.5 micrograms per sample. Naive CD45RAhigh/CD27high T cell percentages were measured by flow cytometry on a PBMC aliquot from every donor. As for this clonotype: Its binding antigen is unknown. The input lacks base qualities; no much larger clone sits a single base away.

Overall study results and their limits: A strong correlation was found between observed TCR beta diversity and the percentage of naive T cells measured by flow cytometry. Because the CMV infection status of the donors was unknown, age-related changes in expanded clonotypes may potentially have been confounded. Compared with the aged group, more naive CD4+ T cells, fewer expanded clones and increased TCR diversity were shown by the long-lived group, suggesting age selection. Observed TCR beta diversity per million T cells fell roughly linearly with age, and a significant reduction was already apparent by age around 36. Conclusive comparison of naive and antigen-experienced compartments was prevented by the profiling of bulk unsorted PBMCs. Estimates of total diversity based on one million sequenced T cells were regarded as lower bounds and as underestimates.

The germline V gene (reference sequence) gives CDR1 as MNHNY and CDR2 as SVGAGI. Trimming accounts for 4 bases at V and 6 bases at J, while the number of junction bases matched to no gene is 8. Reading from cysteine to phenylalanine, the CDR3 counts 16 amino acids. The read is trimmed to its CDR3 DNA, 48 bases read in frame from base 1. The V and J genes are TRBV6-6 and TRBJ2-3, with 12 bases aligning to TRBD1. This TCR was sampled from a young man in good health. The specimen was blood. The CDR3 region reads CASSSTRDRGPDTQYF. Read as DNA, the sequence is TGTGCCAGCAGTTCGACCCGGGACAGGGGGCCGGATACGCAGTATTTT.